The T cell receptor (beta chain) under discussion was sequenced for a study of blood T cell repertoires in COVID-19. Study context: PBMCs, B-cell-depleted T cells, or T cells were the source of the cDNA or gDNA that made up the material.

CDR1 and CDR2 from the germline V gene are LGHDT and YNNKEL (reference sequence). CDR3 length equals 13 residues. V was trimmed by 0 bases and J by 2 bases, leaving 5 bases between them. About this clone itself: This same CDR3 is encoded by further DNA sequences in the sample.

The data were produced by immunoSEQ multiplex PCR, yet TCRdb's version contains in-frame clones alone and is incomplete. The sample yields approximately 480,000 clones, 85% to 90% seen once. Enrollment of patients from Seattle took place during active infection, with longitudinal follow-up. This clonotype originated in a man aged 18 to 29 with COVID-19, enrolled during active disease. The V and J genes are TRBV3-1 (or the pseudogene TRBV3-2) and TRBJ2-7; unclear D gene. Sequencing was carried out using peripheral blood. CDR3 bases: TGTGCCAGCAGCCAAGACCGGGCCTACGAGCAGTACTTC. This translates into CASSQDRAYEQYF.